Below are 16 T cell receptor beta chains sequenced from a single sample in a study of T-cell memory formation after mild COVID-19. From the 5' RACE reads, TCRdb called clonotypes with MiXCR, one entry per CDR3 protein. The sample carries 250,000 to 350,000 distinct CDR3 sequences, roughly 19% recorded once. Sequenced material: PBMCs or a T cell subset sorted from them (not recorded which). The receptors here all came from a man between 18 and 29 years old who had mild COVID-19 (a few samples of this study predate the infection). Cell type and time point are not known.

This clonotype occurred a few times. The chain couples TRBV12-3 or TRBV12-4 to TRBJ2-2; D is possibly TRBD1 (6 bases). The CDR3 is 14 amino acids. V was clipped by 6 bases and J by 3 bases, with 11 bases between them. The CDR3 DNA reads TGTGCCAGCAGACATCGGACAGACACCGGGGAGCTGTTTTTT. Its translation is CASRHRTDTGELFF.

This clonotype showed up just a few times. CDR3 DNA sequence: TGTGCCATCAGTGAAGGGGAAGGGACAGGGCGCGGAGTTGGCTACACCTTC. Encoded protein: CAISEGEGTGRGVGYTF. The chain has TRBV10-3 and TRBJ1-2, with TRBD1 matching 9 bases. The V and J ends lost 3 bases and 7 bases, in that order; junction bases with no gene match: 15. The CDR3 runs 17 residues. Per germline, CDR1 ENHRY and CDR2 SYGVKD.

This chain uses TRBV4-1 with TRBJ2-5; 8 positions agree with TRBD1. With 1 base clipped from V and 5 bases from J, the junction kept 12 bases outside the gene matches. Germline CDR1 MGHRA, CDR2 YSYEKL. The CDR3 totals 17 residues. The CDR3: CASSQATPRTGLETQYF. Here the CDR3 DNA reads TGCGCCAGCAGCCAAGCCACACCTAGGACAGGGCTGGAGACCCAGTACTTC.

The chain is built from TRBV28 and TRBJ2-1, with 11 bases fitting TRBD2. The V gene's germline CDR1 is MDHEN and CDR2 SYDVKM. V trimming: 1 base; J trimming: 10 bases; junction bases outside the gene matches: 6. The CDR3 runs to 15 residues. The CDR3 DNA reads TGTGCCAGCAGTTTATTAGCGGGGGGGGCGTCAGAGCAGTTCTTC. Translation: CASSLLAGGASEQFF.

The chain employs TRBV11-2 and TRBJ2-3; tentatively, D is TRBD2 (6 bases). Germline loops: CDR1 SGHAT, CDR2 FQNNGV. CDR3 length: 18 amino acids. V was trimmed by 2 bases and J by 2 bases, leaving 20 bases between them. CDR3 residues: CASSLWKSGGAITDTQYF. CDR3 DNA sequence: TGTGCCAGCAGCTTATGGAAGAGTGGCGGGGCTATCACAGATACGCAGTATTTT.

The table lists this clonotype with a few counts. The V call is TRBV7-9, the J call TRBJ1-5; TRBD1 is a possible D gene (5 bases). In germline, CDR1 is SEHNR, CDR2 FQNEAQ (reference sequence). The germline V and J ends were trimmed by 5 bases and 7 bases, with 15 bases remaining between them. This CDR3 region has 14 residues. The CDR3 sequence is CASSAVGLGQPQHF. CDR3 bases: TGTGCCAGCAGCGCAGTGGGGCTGGGGCAGCCCCAGCATTTT. Drawing the rest from reference TRBV7-9 and TRBJ1-5, the complete variable domain is DTGVSQNPRHKITKRGQNVTFRCDPISEHNRLYWYRQTLGQGPEFLTYFQNEAQLEKSRLLSDRFSAERPKGSFSTLEIQRTEQGDSAMYLCASSAVGLGQPQHFGDGTRLSIL.

The CDR3 DNA sequence: TGTGCCAGCAGTAATTCGTGGAATCAGCCCCAGCATTTT. Its translation is CASSNSWNQPQHF. The V and J genes are TRBV7-2 and TRBJ1-5, with no clear D. V lost 6 bases and J 4 bases, leaving 10 bases between the germline ends. The CDR3 spans 13 residues. Germline V CDR1 and CDR2: SGHTA, FQGNSA.

This clonotype was counted a few times. This chain uses TRBV5-1 with TRBJ1-1; 8 bases align to TRBD1. Germline CDR1 reads SGHRS; CDR2 reads YFSETQ. Trimming took 2 bases from V and 6 from J; bases not matched to a gene: 9. The CDR3 has 15 amino acids. CDR3 amino acids: CASSFPTGVDAEAFF. The CDR3 DNA follows: TGCGCCAGCAGCTTTCCGACAGGGGTTGACGCTGAAGCTTTCTTT.

Ten or more counts support this clonotype. The V and J genes are TRBV7-2 and TRBJ2-3; 9 nucleotides align to TRBD2. This CDR3 spans 15 amino acids. The V and J ends lost 4 bases and 4 bases, in that order; junction bases with no gene match: 6. Germline loops: CDR1 SGHTA, CDR2 FQGNSA. CDR3 nucleotide sequence: TGTGCCAGCAGCTGGGCTAGCGGGGTTGCAGATACGCAGTATTTT. Translated: CASSWASGVADTQYF.

This chain uses TRBV6-5 with TRBJ2-5; D might be TRBD1 (6 bases). The germline V gene encodes CDR1 MNHEY and CDR2 SVGAGI. This CDR3 is built from 16 residues. V gave up 0 bases and J gave up 3 bases, with 14 bases separating them. The CDR3 sequence is CASSYSTPGVKETQYF. Here the CDR3 DNA reads TGTGCCAGCAGTTACTCGACCCCAGGGGTGAAAGAGACCCAGTACTTC.

This clonotype was recorded at least ten times. The J gene is TRBJ2-7, the V gene TRBV6-5; no clear D. Trimming took off 0 bases at V and 7 bases at J, with 19 bases between the two ends. The CDR3 covers 16 residues. CDR1 is MNHEY, CDR2 SVGAGI, per germline. Written as DNA, the CDR3 is TGTGCCAGCAGTTACTCGCCCCGGACGGTGGTTACGGAGCAGTACTTC. This translates into CASSYSPRTVVTEQYF.

This clonotype was detected only a few times. J is TRBJ2-3 and V is TRBV7-9; D perhaps matches TRBD2 (7 bases). The ends were cut back, 1 base at V and 1 base at J, with 9 bases in the middle. Germline loops: CDR1 SEHNR, CDR2 FQNEAQ (reference sequence). The CDR3 runs to 15 residues. For the CDR3, the DNA is TGTGCCAGCAGCTTAGAGGGGGGGCGCACAGATACGCAGTATTTT. Protein product: CASSLEGGRTDTQYF. Together with reference TRBV7-9 and TRBJ2-3, the CDR3 gives the full variable domain: DTGVSQNPRHKITKRGQNVTFRCDPISEHNRLYWYRQTLGQGPEFLTYFQNEAQLEKSRLLSDRFSAERPKGSFSTLEIQRTEQGDSAMYLCASSLEGGRTDTQYFGPGTRLTVL.

In its sample, this clonotype was seen a few times. The chain combines TRBV12-3 or TRBV12-4 with TRBJ2-1; maybe TRBD2 (5 bases). The CDR3 sequence is 13 residues long. Trimming took 7 bases from V and 9 from J, leaving 16 bases between them. CDR3 DNA sequence: TGTGCCAGCAATCGTGACCGGGGTGGTGAGCAGTTCTTC. Residues: CASNRDRGGEQFF.

This clonotype was counted between two and nine times. The chain uses TRBV19 and TRBJ2-2; 9 bases are shared with TRBD1. The V gene end was trimmed by 9 bases and the J gene end by 3 bases; junction bases not matched to a gene: 11. Germline CDR1 is LNHDA and CDR2 is SQIVND (reference sequence). The CDR3 runs 16 residues. CDR3 bases: TGTGCCAGCCTTCTCCGGGGACAGGGAGACACCGGGGAGCTGTTTTTT. This encodes CASLLRGQGDTGELFF.

The rearrangement joins TRBV6-5 to TRBJ2-6, with TRBD1 matching over 9 bases. V dropped 6 bases and J dropped 2; count of bases not matched to a gene: 8. The germline gives CDR1 MNHEY, CDR2 SVGAGI. This CDR3 contains 17 residues. Written as DNA, the CDR3 is TGTGCCAGCAGAACGACAGGGGGTCGTCCTGGGGCCAACGTCCTGACTTTC. This codes for CASRTTGGRPGANVLTF.

The chain recombines TRBV12-3 or TRBV12-4 with TRBJ1-1; no definite D call. This CDR3 contains 16 residues. V was clipped by 1 base and J by 7 bases, with 19 bases between them. Written as DNA, the CDR3 is TGTGCCAGCAGTTTAGGCACGGGGTTTAAGCGTGGTGAAGCTTTCTTT. Amino acid sequence: CASSLGTGFKRGEAFF.